These 17 T cell receptor beta chains originate from one sample sequenced in a study of OX40 agonist ivuxolimab in advanced cancers. Receptors were amplified or captured by the immunoSEQ multiplex PCR assay. TCRdb's version of the immuneACCESS table is confined to in-frame rearrangements and falls short of the full clone set. An unresolved V gene accounts for under half of the shortfall where checked; the remainder is of unknown origin. Present in this sample are tens of thousands of clones, 88% of which were seen just once. The ten largest account for 0.25% to 0.3% of the sample. The sample consisted of CD4+ or CD8+ T cells sorted from blood, taken in a trial of the OX40 agonist ivuxolimab. The source of these receptors is an adult with an advanced solid tumor such as melanoma, head and neck, liver or kidney cancer.

The gene calls are TRBV25-1 and TRBJ2-7; D may be TRBD2 (6 bases). CDR3 length: 12 residues. From germline, CDR1 is MGHDK and CDR2 SYGVNS. Trimming removed 5 bases from V and 2 bases from J, with 7 bases in between. The CDR3 bases are TGTGCCAGCAGTCGCGGGACCTACGAGCAGTACTTC. It specifies CASSRGTYEQYF.

V and J are TRBV10-1 and TRBJ2-7; 8 nucleotides agree with TRBD1. The CDR3 extends over 15 amino acids. V trimming: 2 bases; J trimming: 3 bases; junction bases outside the gene matches: 6. Germline values: CDR1 WNHNN, CDR2 SYGVQD (reference sequence). CDR3 bases: TGCGCCAGCAGTGAGGCGGGACAGGTAAACTACGAGCAGTACTTC. Its protein product is CASSEAGQVNYEQYF.

The gene calls are TRBV6-1 and TRBJ2-7, with D possibly being TRBD1 (6 bases). V shed 7 bases and J shed 2 bases, with 15 bases lying between them. The length of the CDR3 is 14 residues. CDR1 and CDR2 (germline): MNHNS, SASEGT. The CDR3 here is CASTDPRGTYEQYF. CDR3 nucleotides: TGTGCCAGCACGGACCCCAGGGGAACCTACGAGCAGTACTTC.

The V call is TRBV5-1, the J call TRBJ1-5; 8 bases line up with TRBD1. This CDR3 is built from 15 residues. The V segment lost 0 bases and the J segment 5 bases; nucleotides outside the gene matches: 4. Germline CDR1 and CDR2: SGHRS and YFSETQ. The CDR3 DNA follows: TGCGCCAGCAGCTTGGGGGCAGGGGGCTATCAGCCCCAGCATTTT. This encodes CASSLGAGGYQPQHF.

Here the CDR3 DNA reads TGTGCCAGCTCACAGGGATGGAACACTGAAGCTTTCTTT. It translates to CASSQGWNTEAFF. The V call is TRBV2, the J call TRBJ1-1; weak D call: TRBD1 (6 bases). V was trimmed by 8 bases and J by 1 base, leaving 11 bases between them. CDR3 length: 13 residues. Germline assignment: CDR1 SNHLY and CDR2 FYNNEI.

The chain combines TRBV7-2 with TRBJ1-4; D gene unclear. Germline loops: CDR1 SGHTA, CDR2 FQGNSA. V lost 7 bases to trimming and J lost 8 bases, with 17 bases between them. This CDR3 comprises 14 residues. CDR3 bases: TGTGCCAGCACCTCGCCAGTTCTACGCGAAAAACTGTTTTTT. Its translation is CASTSPVLREKLFF.

This clone was seen only a few times. The chain is built from TRBV19 and TRBJ1-5; possible D gene TRBD1, 6 bases. Trimming cost V 5 bases and J 7 bases, with 15 bases left between them. Looked up from germline, CDR1 is LNHDA and CDR2 is SQIVND (reference sequence). The CDR3 covers 14 residues. The CDR3: CASSFQGGGQPQHF. CDR3 nucleotides: TGTGCCAGTAGTTTTCAGGGAGGGGGGCAGCCCCAGCATTTT.

This clone was observed a handful of times. J is TRBJ2-7 and V is TRBV7-8, with D perhaps TRBD2 (7 bases). The germline V gene has CDR1 SGHVS and CDR2 FQNEAQ. The CDR3 runs 15 residues. V gave up 5 bases and J gave up 3 bases, with 17 bases separating them. The DNA of the CDR3 is TGTGCCAGCAGCCAGGGGACCCGGGGGGTCTACGAGCAGTACTTC. Residues: CASSQGTRGVYEQYF.

This clone came up once. The genes are TRBV6-1 and TRBJ2-7; maybe TRBD1 (6 bases). The ends were cut back, 0 bases at V and 3 bases at J, with 21 bases in the middle. The CDR3 is 18 amino acids. Germline V CDR1 and CDR2: MNHNS, SASEGT. The CDR3 coding sequence is TGTGCCAGCAGTGAAGCCGACAGGAACTCCTTTTATCACTACGAGCAGTACTTC. This sequence encodes CASSEADRNSFYHYEQYF.

V gene TRBV28 combines with J gene TRBJ1-6; possibly TRBD1 for D (5 bases). The V gene lost 7 bases and the J gene lost 8 bases, with 12 bases spanning the gap. Germline-derived CDR1 and CDR2 are MDHEN and SYDVKM. The CDR3 sequence is 13 residues long. In nucleotides, the CDR3 is TGTGCCAGCACTCTGGACATTCATTCACCCCTCCACTTT. This sequence encodes CASTLDIHSPLHF.

J is TRBJ2-1 and V is TRBV7-9; 8 bases are shared with TRBD1. The CDR3 is 14 residues long. J was trimmed by 2 bases and V by 5 bases; bases with no gene match: 2. Looked up from germline, CDR1 is SEHNR and CDR2 is FQNEAQ (reference sequence). CDR3 sequence: CASSQGQAYNEQFF. CDR3 coding DNA: TGTGCCAGCAGCCAGGGACAGGCCTACAATGAGCAGTTCTTC.

This rearrangement joins TRBV4-1 to TRBJ2-5; TRBD2 agrees at 7 bases. CDR3 size: 15 residues. V dropped 1 base and J dropped 5; count of bases not matched to a gene: 7. The germline V gene has CDR1 MGHRA and CDR2 YSYEKL. Here the CDR3 DNA reads TGCGCCAGCAGCCAAGGGGGAGGGGCGAGTGAGACCCAGTACTTC. Its protein product is CASSQGGGASETQYF.

V and J are TRBV21-1 and TRBJ2-3; the tabulated D call, TRBD2, remains unverified against the DNA. TRBV21-1 is assigned pseudogene status. The CDR3 is 17 amino acids. The CDR3 DNA reads as TGTGCCAGCAGCGCGGGGGGCCGAGGAACTCCCACAGATACGCAGTATTTT. This codes for CASSAGGRGTPTDTQYF.

The chain is built from TRBV19 and TRBJ1-1; D possibly corresponds to TRBD1 (5 bases). The germline V gene has CDR1 LNHDA and CDR2 SQIVND (reference sequence). V was cut by 2 bases and J by 1 base, with 8 bases left in between. CDR3 length: 14 residues. CDR3 protein: CASSINRQNTEAFF. DNA for the CDR3: TGTGCCAGTAGTATAAACAGGCAGAACACTGAAGCTTTCTTT.

The J gene is TRBJ1-1, the V gene TRBV19; D is ambiguous. V shed 4 bases and J shed 1 base, with 10 bases lying between them. CDR3 length: 14 residues. Germline V CDR1 and CDR2: LNHDA, SQIVND (reference sequence). The CDR3 nucleotides read TGTGCCAGTAGTACTAAAACAGAGAACACTGAAGCTTTCTTT. Its protein is CASSTKTENTEAFF.

This chain links TRBV29-1 with TRBJ1-1, with 8 bases aligning to TRBD1. The V gene's germline CDR1 is SQVTM and CDR2 ANQGSEA. The length of the CDR3 is 15 residues. Written as DNA, the CDR3 is TGCACCTACCGGGAGGGGCGCGGACAGGGCCCTGAAGCTTTCTTT. Translated: CTYREGRGQGPEAFF.

V and J are TRBV6-1 and TRBJ1-5, with 12 bases fitting TRBD1. Germline loops: CDR1 MNHNS, CDR2 SASEGT. J gave up 9 bases and V 1 base, and 1 base lay outside the gene matches. This CDR3 spans 14 amino acids. The CDR3 nucleotides read TGTGCCAGCAGTGAAGGGGACAGGGGGCGGCCCCAGCATTTT. Protein sequence: CASSEGDRGRPQHF.